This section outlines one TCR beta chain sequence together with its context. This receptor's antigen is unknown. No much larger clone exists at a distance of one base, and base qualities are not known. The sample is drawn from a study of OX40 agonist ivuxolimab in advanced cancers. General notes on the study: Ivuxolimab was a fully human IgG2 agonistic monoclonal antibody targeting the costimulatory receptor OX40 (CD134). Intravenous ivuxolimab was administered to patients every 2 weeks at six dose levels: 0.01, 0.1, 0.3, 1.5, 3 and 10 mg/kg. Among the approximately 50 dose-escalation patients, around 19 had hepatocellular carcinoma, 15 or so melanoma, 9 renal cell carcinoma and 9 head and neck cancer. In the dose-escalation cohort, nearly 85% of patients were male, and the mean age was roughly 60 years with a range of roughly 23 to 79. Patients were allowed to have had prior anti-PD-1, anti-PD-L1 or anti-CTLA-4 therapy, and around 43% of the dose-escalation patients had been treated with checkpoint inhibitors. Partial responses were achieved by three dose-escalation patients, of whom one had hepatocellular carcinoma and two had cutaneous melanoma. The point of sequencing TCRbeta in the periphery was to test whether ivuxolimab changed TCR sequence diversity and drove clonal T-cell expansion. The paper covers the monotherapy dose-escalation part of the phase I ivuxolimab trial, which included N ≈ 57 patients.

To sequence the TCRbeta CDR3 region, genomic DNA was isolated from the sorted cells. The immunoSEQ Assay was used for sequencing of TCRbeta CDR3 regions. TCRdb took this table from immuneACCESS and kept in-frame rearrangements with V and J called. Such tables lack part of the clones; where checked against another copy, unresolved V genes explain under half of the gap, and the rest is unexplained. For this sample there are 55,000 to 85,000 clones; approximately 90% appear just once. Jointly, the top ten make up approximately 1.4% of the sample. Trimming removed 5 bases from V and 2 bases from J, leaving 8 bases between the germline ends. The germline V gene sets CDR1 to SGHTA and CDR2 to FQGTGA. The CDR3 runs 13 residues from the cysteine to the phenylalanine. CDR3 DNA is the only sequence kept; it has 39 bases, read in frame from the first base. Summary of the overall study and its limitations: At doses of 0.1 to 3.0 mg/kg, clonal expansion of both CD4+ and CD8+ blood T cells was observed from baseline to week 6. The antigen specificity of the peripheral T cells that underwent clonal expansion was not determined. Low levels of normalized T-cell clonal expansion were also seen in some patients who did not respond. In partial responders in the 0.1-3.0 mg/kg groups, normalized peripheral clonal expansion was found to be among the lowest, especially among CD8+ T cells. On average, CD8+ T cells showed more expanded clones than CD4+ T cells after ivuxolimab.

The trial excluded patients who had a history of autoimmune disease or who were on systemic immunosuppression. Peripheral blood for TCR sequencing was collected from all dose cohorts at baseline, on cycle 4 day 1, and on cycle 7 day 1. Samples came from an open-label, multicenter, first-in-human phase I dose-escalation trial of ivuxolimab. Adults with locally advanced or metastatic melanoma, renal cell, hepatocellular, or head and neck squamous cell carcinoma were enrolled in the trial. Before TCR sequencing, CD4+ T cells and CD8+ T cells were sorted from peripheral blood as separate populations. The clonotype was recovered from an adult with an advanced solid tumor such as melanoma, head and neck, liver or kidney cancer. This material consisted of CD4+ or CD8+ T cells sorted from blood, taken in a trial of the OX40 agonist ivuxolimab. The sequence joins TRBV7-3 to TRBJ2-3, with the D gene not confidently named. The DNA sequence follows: TGTGCCAGCAGCCGCGTAATCACAGATACGCAGTATTTT. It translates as CASSRVITDTQYF.